The clone carrying this T cell receptor (beta chain) was picked up a small number of times. The antigen remains unidentified. The data are from a study of shared clonotypes between healthy human individuals. Both subsets, CD45RA+ naive and CD45RA-negative memory, were split from the CD4+ cells. Study-level points and caveats: Naive CD4 clonotype sharing across a few donors was about 5%. Clonotypes shared by all four sorted-subset donors had higher generation probabilities than non-shared clonotypes.

Libraries were prepared by immunoSEQ multiplex PCR; TCRdb keeps only in-frame clonotypes and omits some of them. The table shows roughly 1 million clones, with approximately 78% occurring only once. The sequencing input was memory CD4+ T cells from PBMCs. This sample's subset: CD45RA-negative fraction. The clonotype comes from a man aged 18 to 30 in good health. Some clones in this sample may be carry-over from other donors' samples.

CDR3 nucleotides: TGTGCCACCAGCAGAGATATGAGGGGTTCGTCCTATGGCTACACCTTC. It is translated as CATSRDMRGSSYGYTF. The J gene is TRBJ1-2, the V gene TRBV15, with a weak D call TRBD1 (5 bases). Trimming took 0 bases from V and 4 from J, leaving 15 bases between them. The CDR3 consists of 16 residues. Germline V CDR1 and CDR2: LNHNV, YYDKDF (reference sequence).